The 28 T cell receptor beta chains listed next were all sequenced from one sample in a study of T cell changes during pregnancy in multiple sclerosis. Repertoires were generated with immunoSEQ multiplex PCR, while TCRdb's copy carries only in-frame clones and drops some. The sample lists some 60,000 clones, under 95% occurring once. This material consisted of peripheral blood, taken in the second trimester of pregnancy. These receptor sequences come from a female donor with multiple sclerosis, enrolled in a pregnancy study.

The chain has TRBV25-1 and TRBJ2-3; 10 bases line up with TRBD2. The germline gives CDR1 MGHDK, CDR2 SYGVNS. The CDR3 covers 17 residues. V was pared by 2 bases and J by 4 bases, with 9 bases of the junction left unmatched. The CDR3 loop reads CASSEESWSGGADTQYF. In DNA, the CDR3 is TGTGCCAGCAGTGAAGAGAGCTGGAGCGGGGGGGCAGATACGCAGTATTTT.

The chain couples TRBV5-1 to TRBJ2-3; 8 nucleotides line up with TRBD2. The V gene end was trimmed by 0 bases and the J gene end by 2 bases; junction bases not matched to a gene: 5. This CDR3 contains 16 residues. In germline, CDR1 is SGHRS, CDR2 YFSETQ. CDR3 sequence reads: CASSLGAGGNTDTQYF. The CDR3 DNA is TGCGCCAGCAGCTTGGGGGCGGGGGGAAACACAGATACGCAGTATTTT.

The V and J genes are TRBV30 and TRBJ1-5, with D possibly being TRBD1 (5 bases). Trimming shortened V by 8 bases and J by 0 bases, and 20 bases separated the two germline ends. The germline V gene encodes CDR1 GTSNPN and CDR2 SVGIG (reference sequence). The CDR3 contains 16 residues. The CDR3 here is CALGRQGLYSNQPQHF. The CDR3 bases are TGTGCCCTGGGGCGGCAGGGACTATATAGCAATCAGCCCCAGCATTTT.

V usage is TRBV7-3 and J usage is TRBJ1-2, with TRBD1 matching over 9 bases. CDR1 is SGHTA, CDR2 FQGTGA, per germline. Losses at the gene ends were 6 bases for V and 6 bases for J; bases not matched to a gene: 2. This CDR3 spans 12 amino acids. The CDR3 is CASRGQGDGYTF. The CDR3 coding sequence is TGTGCCAGCAGGGGACAGGGCGATGGCTACACCTTC.

The CDR3 sequence is CASSLYPDQPQHF. In DNA form, the CDR3 reads TGCGCCAGCAGCTTGTATCCGGATCAGCCCCAGCATTTT. This chain links TRBV5-1 with TRBJ1-5; D not certain. Germline V gives CDR1 SGHRS, CDR2 YFSETQ. The CDR3 sequence is 13 residues long. V was shortened by 1 base and J by 5 bases, with 7 bases between the two germline ends.

This clone was detected only a few times. This rearrangement joins TRBV21-1 to TRBJ2-5; the table gives TRBD1 as D, unverified against the DNA. TRBV21-1 is recorded as a pseudogene. This CDR3 has 16 residues. Here the CDR3 reads CASRDGTGVRRETQYF. DNA of the CDR3: TGTGCCAGCAGGGACGGGACAGGGGTCAGGAGGGAGACCCAGTACTTC.

This clone occurred a few times. The rearrangement uses TRBV29-1 and TRBJ1-1; D perhaps matches TRBD1 (5 bases). The CDR3 sequence is 15 residues long. Germline CDR1 and CDR2: SQVTM and ANQGSEA. Trimming removed 4 bases at V and 0 bases at J, with 15 bases between. The CDR3 DNA is TGCAGCGTTGCGGCAGGGTGGGCAATGAACACTGAAGCTTTCTTT. Translation: CSVAAGWAMNTEAFF. The full variable domain, its missing parts supplied by reference TRBV29-1 and TRBJ1-1, is SAVISQKPSRDICQRGTSLTIQCQVDSQVTMMFWYRQQPGQSLTLIATANQGSEATYESGFVIDKFPISRPNLTFSTLTVSNMSPEDSSIYLCSVAAGWAMNTEAFFGQGTRLTVV.

The chain couples TRBV2 to TRBJ2-7; D remains ambiguous. Per germline, CDR1 SNHLY and CDR2 FYNNEI. With 1 base removed from V and 1 base from J, the gap between germline ends came to 5 bases. The length of the CDR3 is 13 residues. The CDR3 protein is CASSEGLSYEQYF. DNA of the CDR3: TGTGCCAGCAGTGAAGGACTGTCCTACGAGCAGTACTTC.

The V gene is TRBV30, the J gene TRBJ2-7, with TRBD1 as a possible D gene (7 bases). This CDR3 spans 13 amino acids. V was clipped by 0 bases and J by 5 bases, with 11 bases between them. The germline V gene encodes CDR1 GTSNPN and CDR2 SVGIG (reference sequence). DNA for the CDR3: TGTGCCTGGAGTGTGCAGGGGGGAAACGAGCAGTACTTC. It yields the protein CAWSVQGGNEQYF.

This clone was picked up a small number of times. This chain connects TRBV28 to TRBJ1-6; D perhaps matches TRBD1 (5 bases). CDR1 is MDHEN and CDR2 is SYDVKM in the germline V gene. The CDR3 contains 16 residues. V dropped 2 bases and J dropped 8 bases, with 16 bases sitting between them. The DNA for the CDR3 is TGTGCCAGCAGTTTACCCTGGCGGGGCCGGGATTCACCCCTCCACTTT. Protein sequence: CASSLPWRGRDSPLHF.

This chain uses TRBV19 with TRBJ1-5; 8 bases line up with TRBD1. The V and J ends lost 9 bases and 3 bases, in that order; junction bases with no gene match: 25. The CDR3 runs to 20 residues. Germline V gene lookup returns CDR1 LNHDA and CDR2 SQIVND (reference sequence). The CDR3: CARDRKPGTGSFGVNQPQHF. The CDR3, as DNA: TGTGCCAGGGATCGTAAACCTGGGACAGGAAGTTTTGGGGTCAATCAGCCCCAGCATTTT.

V usage is TRBV6-1 and J usage is TRBJ1-5; 9 nucleotides agree with TRBD1. Per germline, CDR1 MNHNS and CDR2 SASEGT. The CDR3 totals 16 residues. The ends lost 4 bases at V and 1 base at J; junction bases unmatched: 5. The CDR3 is CASSASDRGSNQPQHF. The CDR3 nucleotides are TGTGCCAGCAGTGCTTCTGACAGGGGGAGCAATCAGCCCCAGCATTTT.

Only a few counts were recorded for this clone. V and J are TRBV5-4 and TRBJ1-2; 10 positions agree with TRBD1. This CDR3 contains 13 residues. Germline CDR1 SGHNT, CDR2 YYREEE (reference sequence). The J segment lost 14 bases and the V segment lost 2 bases, leaving 9 bases of the junction unmatched. CDR3 bases: TGTGCCAGCAGCTTAGGGGACCGGACAGGGGGGACCTTC. Amino acid sequence: CASSLGDRTGGTF.

In its sample, this clone was seen once. V and J are TRBV19 and TRBJ2-1, with D unresolved. Germline values: CDR1 LNHDA, CDR2 SQIVND (reference sequence). Between the trimmed V and J ends, which lost 3 bases and 4 bases, there was a span of 7 bases. CDR3 size: 13 residues. The chain's CDR3 is CASSIQLYNEQFF. DNA for the CDR3: TGTGCCAGTAGTATCCAACTTTACAATGAGCAGTTCTTC.

The chain carries TRBV5-1 and TRBJ1-5; no firm D call. The CDR3 contains 14 residues. The V and J ends lost 4 bases and 0 bases respectively, with 8 bases between them. Germline assignment: CDR1 SGHRS and CDR2 YFSETQ. The CDR3: CASSPGDSNQPQHF. The CDR3 DNA sequence: TGCGCCAGCAGCCCCGGGGATAGCAATCAGCCCCAGCATTTT.

The CDR3 is CASQAGTGKTF. The CDR3 bases are TGCGCCAGTCAGGCCGGGACAGGAAAGACCTTC. This chain connects TRBV4-3 to TRBJ1-2; TRBD1 agrees at 8 bases. CDR3 length equals 11 residues. The germline gives CDR1 LGHNA, CDR2 YSLEER. V shed 9 bases, J shed 14 bases, and the junction held 11 bases outside the gene matches.

Written as DNA, the CDR3 is TGTGCCAGCTATCGACAGGGGGCGAACACTGAAGCTTTCTTT. Its translation: CASYRQGANTEAFF. J is TRBJ1-1 and V is TRBV2; the match to TRBD1 covers 10 bases. CDR1 is SNHLY, CDR2 FYNNEI, per germline. The CDR3 spans 14 residues. With 8 bases clipped from V and 1 base from J, the junction kept 4 bases outside the gene matches.

This clone was observed once. V usage is TRBV6-5 and J usage is TRBJ2-7, with D perhaps TRBD2 (6 bases). V lost 6 bases and J 2 bases, leaving 17 bases between the germline ends. Germline-derived CDR1 and CDR2 are MNHEY and SVGAGI. The CDR3 is 15 residues long. CDR3 residues: CASSLGTPRTYEQYF. For the CDR3, the DNA is TGTGCCAGCAGCCTCGGGACTCCCAGAACCTACGAGCAGTACTTC.

The chain carries TRBV7-6 and TRBJ2-7; no reliable D call. The CDR3 loop spans 13 amino acids. Germline values: CDR1 SGHVS, CDR2 FNYEAQ. The V end lost 1 base, the J end lost 4 bases, and 8 bases lay between the germline ends. The CDR3 reads CASSLGPQYEQYF. CDR3 sequence (DNA): TGTGCCAGCAGCTTAGGCCCCCAGTACGAGCAGTACTTC.

The chain couples TRBV5-4 to TRBJ2-7; 9 nucleotides align to TRBD1. The CDR3 consists of 15 residues. The germline gives CDR1 SGHNT, CDR2 YYREEE (reference sequence). With 3 bases clipped from V and 1 base from J, the junction kept 5 bases outside the gene matches. The CDR3 loop is CASSSGTGPSYEQYF. CDR3 nucleotides: TGTGCCAGCAGCTCAGGGACAGGGCCTTCCTACGAGCAGTACTTC.

This chain links TRBV7-3 with TRBJ1-4, with D perhaps TRBD1 (6 bases). V was cut by 1 base and J by 4 bases, with 13 bases left in between. The CDR3 length is 16 residues. Germline V CDR1 and CDR2: SGHTA, FQGTGA. The CDR3 loop reads CASSLKNGQRNEKLFF. CDR3 nucleotide sequence: TGTGCCAGCAGCTTAAAGAATGGACAGCGTAATGAAAAACTGTTTTTT.

The rearrangement joins TRBV4-1 to TRBJ2-3, with D possibly being TRBD1 (6 bases). Per germline, CDR1 MGHRA and CDR2 YSYEKL. There are 16 residues in the CDR3. Trimming pared 1 base from V and 2 bases from J, leaving 13 bases between. The CDR3 region is CASSQGNGGITDTQYF. CDR3 nucleotides: TGCGCCAGCAGCCAAGGGAATGGGGGCATCACAGATACGCAGTATTTT.

V gene TRBV4-2 combines with J gene TRBJ1-1; D is possibly TRBD1 (5 bases). Germline CDR1 reads LGHNA; CDR2 reads YNFKEQ. This CDR3 contains 15 residues. V lost 2 bases and J 5 bases, leaving 15 bases between the germline ends. In DNA, the CDR3 is TGTGCCAGCAGCCAACAGACTCTTGGGGGGACTGAAGCTTTCTTT. It translates to CASSQQTLGGTEAFF.

CDR3 amino acids: CATSRDPLASYEQYF. CDR3 sequence (DNA): TGTGCCACCAGCAGAGATCCACTTGCAAGTTACGAGCAGTACTTC. The rearrangement joins TRBV15 to TRBJ2-7; D not certain. With 0 bases removed from V and 4 bases from J, the gap between germline ends came to 13 bases. The CDR3 runs to 15 residues. The V gene's germline CDR1 is LNHNV and CDR2 YYDKDF (reference sequence).

This clone was detected once. This chain uses TRBV11-2 with TRBJ1-6, with unresolved D. This CDR3 is built from 14 residues. Germline values: CDR1 SGHAT, CDR2 FQNNGV. V dropped 3 bases and J dropped 8 bases, with 11 bases sitting between them. The CDR3 here is CASSLTGLDSPLHF. The DNA of the CDR3 is TGTGCCAGCAGCTTGACCGGGTTGGATTCACCCCTCCACTTT.

The chain links TRBV28 to TRBJ1-1, with TRBD1 as a possible D gene (6 bases). V lost 1 base to trimming and J lost 3 bases, with 21 bases between them. This CDR3 region has 18 residues. CDR1 is MDHEN, CDR2 SYDVKM, per germline. CDR3 residues: CASSLFGGDTIWDTEAFF. DNA for the CDR3: TGTGCCAGCAGTTTATTCGGGGGGGACACGATCTGGGACACTGAAGCTTTCTTT.

The rearrangement uses TRBV2 and TRBJ2-2, with D perhaps TRBD1 (6 bases). The CDR3 runs to 16 residues. Germline V gene sequence: CDR1 SNHLY, CDR2 FYNNEI. The ends were cut back, 4 bases at V and 3 bases at J, with 15 bases in the middle. DNA for the CDR3: TGTGCCAGCAGTGTTGGGGGTGGGACATACACCGGGGAGCTGTTTTTT. Translating gives CASSVGGGTYTGELFF.

The genes are TRBV5-6 and TRBJ2-1; 14 bases map to TRBD2. Germline CDR1 SGHDT, CDR2 YYEEEE. The V gene end was trimmed by 3 bases and the J gene end by 0 bases; junction bases not matched to a gene: 8. The length of the CDR3 is 19 residues. The CDR3, as DNA: TGTGCCAGCAGCTCCGGACTAGCGGGGGGTAGGAGCTCCTACAATGAGCAGTTCTTC. Its protein product is CASSSGLAGGRSSYNEQFF.